The 15 T cell receptor beta chains listed next were all sequenced from one sample in a study of T cell repertoires in cytomegalovirus infection (dated by TCRdb to between 2018 and 2021). In the paper's terms, the treatment or condition label means: in vitro stimulation with specific CMV peptide epitopes to enrich CMV-specific T cells. Sequencing relied on an Illumina HiSeq 1500. The public reads were reanalyzed by TCRdb: fastp trimming at Q25, MiXCR alignment, in-frame beta chains only. All rows with the same CDR3 protein become a single entry with the most common DNA and genes. This sample has under 300,000 distinct CDR3 sequences in its table, and around 20% of those were observed once. About 20% of the sample comes from the top ten. Their antigen targets remain unknown. Source: cultured PBMCs, taken from culture after CMV antigen stimulation. The source of these receptors is a human donor in good health (CMV status not recorded). Some clones in this sample may be carry-over from other donors' samples.

This clonotype was detected only a few times. This sequence joins TRBV6-1 and TRBJ1-1, with TRBD1 matching over 7 bases. The CDR3 has 15 amino acids. Germline loops: CDR1 MNHNS, CDR2 SASEGT. Losses at the gene ends were 2 bases for V and 8 bases for J; bases not matched to a gene: 11. In nucleotides, the CDR3 is TGTGCCAGCAGTGAATCTACCCGGGACAGCCGGGAAGCTTTCTTT. This translates into CASSESTRDSREAFF.

In this sample, this clonotype turned up many times. V usage is TRBV7-8 and J usage is TRBJ2-1; D gene unclear. CDR3 length: 15 amino acids. V lost 4 bases and J lost 0, with 10 bases in between. The V gene's germline CDR1 is SGHVS and CDR2 FQNEAQ. The CDR3 coding sequence is TGTGCCAGCAGCTGTAGGAGACTCTCCTACAATGAGCAGTTCTTC. Amino acids: CASSCRRLSYNEQFF.

The gene calls are TRBV20-1 and TRBJ1-5; no definite D call. V gave up 0 bases and J gave up 0 bases, with 9 bases separating them. The CDR3 totals 15 residues. The germline CDR1 and CDR2 sequences are DFQATT and SNEGSKA (reference sequence). The CDR3 sequence is CSARDPGNSNQPQHF. In DNA form, the CDR3 reads TGCAGTGCTAGAGACCCAGGTAATAGCAATCAGCCCCAGCATTTT.

This sequence joins TRBV6-2 or TRBV6-3 and TRBJ2-1; D is perhaps TRBD1 or TRBD2 (5 bases each). Deletions cut 6 bases from V and 4 bases from J, with 16 bases between. CDR3 length equals 15 residues. The germline V gene encodes CDR1 MNHEY and CDR2 SVGEGT. The CDR3 DNA is TGTGCCAGCAGCCCCCGGGACCAACCATACAATGAGCAGTTCTTC. Residues: CASSPRDQPYNEQFF.

There are a few counts of this clonotype. The chain joins TRBV9 to TRBJ2-1; D is perhaps TRBD1 or TRBD2 (5 bases each). CDR3 length: 15 residues. Trimming cost V 0 bases and J 6 bases, with 13 bases left between them. From germline, CDR1 is SGDLS and CDR2 YYNGEE. The CDR3 DNA reads as TGTGCCAGCAGCGTAGATGGGGGATGGCTCAATGAGCAGTTCTTC. It yields the protein CASSVDGGWLNEQFF.

This clonotype was seen a handful of times. CDR3 DNA: TGCGCCAGCAGCTTTGGAGGATACAATGAGCAGTTCTTC. Its translation: CASSFGGYNEQFF. The chain combines TRBV5-1 with TRBJ2-1, with D possibly matching TRBD2 (5 bases). The CDR3 totals 13 residues. Looked up from germline, CDR1 is SGHRS and CDR2 is YFSETQ. V was pared by 2 bases and J by 4 bases, with 7 bases between.

This clonotype was seen a few times. This chain uses TRBV28 with TRBJ1-3, with a possible D match to TRBD1 (5 bases). This CDR3 is built from 15 residues. The germline V gene encodes CDR1 MDHEN and CDR2 SYDVKM. Trimming took 1 base from V and 2 from J, leaving 9 bases between them. The chain's CDR3 is CASSLSATAGNTIYF. Written as DNA, the CDR3 is TGTGCCAGCAGTTTATCGGCGACAGCTGGAAACACCATATATTTT. Full variable domain (outside the CDR3, taken from reference TRBV28 and TRBJ1-3): DVKVTQSSRYLVKRTGEKVFLECVQDMDHENMFWYRQDPGLGLRLIYFSYDVKMKEKGDIPEGYSVSREKKERFSLILESASTNQTSMYLCASSLSATAGNTIYFGEGSWLTVV.

This clonotype was picked up a small number of times. This chain joins TRBV7-8 and TRBJ2-5, with 10 bases aligning to TRBD1. After removal of 4 bases from V and 2 bases from J, the junction contained 7 bases not matched to a gene. The CDR3 has 16 residues. Looked up from germline, CDR1 is SGHVS and CDR2 is FQNEAQ. CDR3 in amino acids: CASSSAGTGVQETQYF. DNA of the CDR3: TGTGCCAGCAGCTCTGCCGGGACAGGGGTTCAAGAGACCCAGTACTTC.

The chain is built from TRBV25-1 and TRBJ2-7; 8 bases are shared with TRBD2. Germline V gene lookup returns CDR1 MGHDK and CDR2 SYGVNS. The CDR3 sequence is 15 residues long. Losses at the gene ends were 3 bases for V and 2 bases for J; bases not matched to a gene: 6. CDR3 in DNA: TGTGCCAGCAGTGATTGGGTAGCGGGGCCCTACGAGCAGTACTTC. It encodes CASSDWVAGPYEQYF.

This rearrangement joins TRBV20-1 to TRBJ1-5; D unclear. This CDR3 spans 14 amino acids. Per germline, CDR1 DFQATT and CDR2 SNEGSKA (reference sequence). V lost 4 bases to trimming and J lost 8 bases, with 18 bases between them. The CDR3 nucleotides read TGCAGTGCTACAGAGGCAATTGGTCGGGAGCCCCAGCATTTT. Translation: CSATEAIGREPQHF.

This clonotype was picked up many times. The J gene is TRBJ2-3, the V gene TRBV7-6, with 13 bases lining up with TRBD2. Germline-derived CDR1 and CDR2 are SGHVS and FNYEAQ. V dropped 5 bases and J dropped 8; count of bases not matched to a gene: 7. The CDR3 runs 15 residues. CDR3 nucleotide sequence: TGTGCCAGCAGCCCGCGGACTAGCGGGGGCCCTACGCAGTATTTT. Amino acids: CASSPRTSGGPTQYF.

This clonotype was found a few times. The chain recombines TRBV18 with TRBJ2-6; 8 bases match TRBD1. The length of the CDR3 is 19 residues. The J segment lost 0 bases and the V segment lost 4 bases, leaving 11 bases of the junction unmatched. Germline V gives CDR1 KGHSH, CDR2 LQKENI. The CDR3 loop reads CASSRYETGAISGANVLTF. CDR3 DNA: TGTGCCAGCTCACGATACGAGACAGGGGCCATCTCTGGGGCCAACGTCCTGACTTTC. The entire variable domain, with the rest obtained from reference TRBV18 and TRBJ2-6, is as follows: NAGVMQNPRHLVRRRGQEARLRCSPMKGHSHVYWYRQLPEEGLKFMVYLQKENIIDESGMPKERFSAEFPKEGPSILRIQQVVRGDSAAYFCASSRYETGAISGANVLTFGAGSRLTVL.

V and J are TRBV7-2 and TRBJ1-1; D ambiguous. Trimming removed 3 bases at V and 3 bases at J, with 11 bases between. The CDR3 sequence is 14 residues long. The V gene's germline CDR1 is SGHTA and CDR2 FQGNSA. CDR3 nucleotide sequence: TGTGCCAGCAGCTTCTTCGGCGGGGACACTGAAGCTTTCTTT. Translating gives CASSFFGGDTEAFF.

The chain links TRBV7-2 to TRBJ1-2; D unclear. Trimming took off 1 base at V and 8 bases at J, with 14 bases between the two ends. This CDR3 is 14 amino acids long. CDR1 and CDR2 from the germline V gene are SGHTA and FQGNSA. The DNA of the CDR3 is TGTGCCAGCAGCTTAGGTCTGCGCTCGAGGGGCTACACCTTC. Translation: CASSLGLRSRGYTF.

Only a few counts were recorded for this clonotype. The chain uses TRBV7-9 and TRBJ2-1; no firm D call. CDR1 is SEHNR and CDR2 is FQNEAQ in the germline V gene (reference sequence). The CDR3 runs to 17 residues. V was shortened by 1 base and J by 0 bases, with 13 bases between the two germline ends. CDR3 sequence reads: CASSLGTGVSSYNEQFF. In DNA form, the CDR3 reads TGTGCCAGCAGCTTAGGGACGGGCGTAAGCTCCTACAATGAGCAGTTCTTC.